The 26 T cell receptor beta chains below come from one sample, sequenced in a study of cytomegalovirus exposure and HLA in healthy donors. The PCR used 60 Vbeta and 13 Jbeta primers. Clones were sequenced by immunoSEQ multiplex PCR, and TCRdb holds only the in-frame ones, with some missing. The profile shows 150,000 to 200,000 clones, roughly 80% of them singletons. Sequencing used PBMCs. Receptors originate from a female donor in good health and CMV-seronegative.

CDR3 amino acids: CASHSSYNSPLHF. The CDR3, as DNA: TGTGCCAGCCATAGCTCCTATAATTCACCCCTCCACTTT. The chain combines TRBV2 with TRBJ1-6, with D uncertain. Germline CDR1 is SNHLY and CDR2 is FYNNEI. This CDR3 region has 13 residues. Deletions cut 8 bases from V and 0 bases from J, with 5 bases between.

V and J are TRBV5-1 and TRBJ2-3; 10 nucleotides match TRBD2. The CDR3 totals 16 residues. V shed 0 bases, J shed 3 bases, and the junction held 4 bases outside the gene matches. Germline-derived CDR1 and CDR2 are SGHRS and YFSETQ. The chain's CDR3 is CASSLGTSGFTDTQYF. The DNA of the CDR3 is TGCGCCAGCAGCTTGGGGACTAGCGGATTTACAGATACGCAGTATTTT. The whole variable domain, filled in from reference TRBV5-1 and TRBJ2-3, reads KAGVTQTPRYLIKTRGQQVTLSCSPISGHRSVSWYQQTPGQGLQFLFEYFSETQRNKGNFPGRFSGRQFSNSRSEMNVSTLELGDSALYLCASSLGTSGFTDTQYFGPGTRLTVL.

The genes are TRBV7-2 and TRBJ2-5; a possible D gene is TRBD2 (5 bases). Germline V gives CDR1 SGHTA, CDR2 FQGNSA. The length of the CDR3 is 14 residues. The V gene lost 2 bases and the J gene lost 0 bases, with 7 bases spanning the gap. The CDR3 DNA is TGTGCCAGCAGCTTACGAGGGAACCAAGAGACCCAGTACTTC. Amino acid sequence: CASSLRGNQETQYF. The full variable domain, in which reference TRBV7-2 and TRBJ2-5 provide the parts outside the CDR3, is GAGVSQSPSNKVTEKGKDVELRCDPISGHTALYWYRQSLGQGLEFLIYFQGNSAPDKSGLPSDRFSAERTGGSVSTLTIQRTQQEDSAVYLCASSLRGNQETQYFGPGTRLLVL.

The CDR3 spells CASSEFVGEGNQPQHF. CDR3 sequence (DNA): TGTGCCAGCAGTGAATTTGTAGGGGAAGGAAATCAGCCCCAGCATTTT. This rearrangement joins TRBV6-1 to TRBJ1-5, with D possibly matching TRBD1 (5 bases). The germline gives CDR1 MNHNS, CDR2 SASEGT. Trimming removed 2 bases from V and 4 bases from J, with 15 bases in between. This CDR3 has 16 amino acids.

The chain combines TRBV7-9 with TRBJ1-4, with D unclear. Trimming took 5 bases from V and 3 from J, leaving 13 bases between them. Germline V CDR1 and CDR2: SEHNR, FQNEAQ (reference sequence). The CDR3 runs to 15 residues. The CDR3 DNA follows: TGTGCCAGCAGCCCGGCGTCGCGGGCTAATGAAAAACTGTTTTTT. It translates to CASSPASRANEKLFF.

The rearrangement joins TRBV5-1 to TRBJ2-5; 10 positions match TRBD2. Germline lookup yields CDR1 SGHRS and CDR2 YFSETQ. With 4 bases clipped from V and 4 bases from J, the junction kept 7 bases outside the gene matches. The CDR3 totals 15 residues. The CDR3 DNA is TGCGCCAGCAGCATTAGCGGGGGGCATGGAGAGACCCAGTACTTC. Encoded protein: CASSISGGHGETQYF.

This clone was counted between two and nine times. This rearrangement joins TRBV6-5 to TRBJ1-4, with D unresolved. This CDR3 has 12 residues. Germline V lookup: CDR1 MNHEY, CDR2 SVGAGI. V was trimmed by 6 bases and J by 8 bases, leaving 10 bases between them. Here the CDR3 reads CASSILGEKLFF. CDR3 bases: TGTGCCAGCAGCATCCTCGGGGAAAAACTGTTTTTT.

This clone appeared a single time. The rearrangement joins TRBV6-5 to TRBJ2-5, with a tentative D call TRBD1 (6 bases). The better agreement between TRBJ2-7 and the DNA end casts doubt on the J call. There are 15 residues in the CDR3. Germline V CDR1 and CDR2: MNHEY, SVGAGI. The CDR3 loop is CASSYHRDIYGEQYF. CDR3 in DNA: TGTGCCAGCAGTTACCACCGGGACATTTATGGCGAGCAGTACTTC.

A word on this clone: The sample carries other DNA sequences with the same CDR3. The chain couples TRBV6-5 to TRBJ2-3; D is unclear. Germline loops: CDR1 MNHEY, CDR2 SVGAGI. The V and J ends lost 6 bases and 4 bases respectively, with 5 bases between them. The CDR3 consists of 11 residues. The CDR3 DNA reads TGTGCCAGCAGCTCCGCAGATACGCAGTATTTT. Protein product: CASSSADTQYF.

V usage is TRBV2 and J usage is TRBJ1-2; TRBD1 matches at 8 bases. Germline assignment: CDR1 SNHLY and CDR2 FYNNEI. The CDR3 has 15 residues. Germline trimming cut 6 bases from V and 1 base from J; bases unmatched to any gene: 7. The CDR3 here is CASSGTGRFNYGYTF. The CDR3 DNA sequence: TGTGCCAGCAGCGGGACAGGCCGTTTTAACTATGGCTACACCTTC.

This clone has just a few counts. The chain has TRBV18 and TRBJ2-2, with D possibly being TRBD2 (5 bases). Germline V gene data show CDR1 as KGHSH and CDR2 as LQKENI. The V end was cut by 1 base, the J end by 0 bases, with 9 bases between. The CDR3 runs 16 residues. CDR3 nucleotide sequence: TGTGCCAGCTCACCACGTCGGGGAACGAACACCGGGGAGCTGTTTTTT. As protein: CASSPRRGTNTGELFF.

This chain links TRBV25-1 with TRBJ2-1, with 7 bases identical to TRBD2. Germline CDR1 MGHDK, CDR2 SYGVNS. CDR3 length: 12 residues. Trimming cost V 10 bases and J 4 bases; bases outside gene matches: 4. CDR3 sequence reads: CATGGVYNEQFF. The CDR3 DNA reads TGTGCCACGGGGGGAGTATACAATGAGCAGTTCTTC.

This chain connects TRBV7-3 to TRBJ1-1; D gene ambiguous. This CDR3 spans 13 amino acids. Deletions cut 5 bases from V and 8 bases from J, with 15 bases between. In germline, CDR1 is SGHTA, CDR2 FQGTGA. The CDR3 DNA sequence: TGTGCCAGCAGCCGCCTAGCGGCCCCCGAAGCTTTCTTT. Translated: CASSRLAAPEAFF.

This chain uses TRBV29-1 with TRBJ2-7; 10 nucleotides line up with TRBD2. Germline trimming cut 2 bases from V and 3 bases from J; bases unmatched to any gene: 16. The CDR3 runs 18 residues. Germline CDR1 is SQVTM and CDR2 is ANQGSEA. CDR3 DNA sequence: TGCAGCGTTGAATTAAGGAGGGCTAGCGGGAGAGGTAGCTACGAGCAGTACTTC. Its protein product is CSVELRRASGRGSYEQYF.

This clone was seen once. The rearrangement joins TRBV5-1 to TRBJ1-2, with TRBD1 identical over 7 bases. With 3 bases clipped from V and 8 bases from J, the junction kept 10 bases outside the gene matches. The CDR3 is made up of 14 amino acids. Germline values: CDR1 SGHRS, CDR2 YFSETQ. DNA for the CDR3: TGCGCCAGCAGCTCGAATGCAGGGGGAGAAGGCTACACCTTC. It encodes CASSSNAGGEGYTF.

The V call is TRBV30, the J call TRBJ2-7; TRBD2 aligns across 13 bases. The germline V gene has CDR1 GTSNPN and CDR2 SVGIG (reference sequence). Trimming at V came to 2 bases and at J to 4 bases, leaving 5 bases not matched to a gene. The CDR3 has 15 amino acids. Written as DNA, the CDR3 is TGTGCCTGGAGTACCGGGACTAGCGGGGTTTACGAGCAGTACTTC. Protein: CAWSTGTSGVYEQYF. Together with reference TRBV30 and TRBJ2-7, the CDR3 gives the full variable domain: SQTIHQWPATLVQPVGSPLSLECTVEGTSNPNLYWYRQAAGRGLQLLFYSVGIGQISSEVPQNLSASRPQDRQFILSSKKLLLSDSGFYLCAWSTGTSGVYEQYFGPGTRLTVT.

The J gene is TRBJ1-1, the V gene TRBV6-1; D may be TRBD1 (5 bases). V lost 7 bases, J lost 1 base, and 16 bases lay in between. The CDR3 extends over 15 amino acids. Germline CDR1 and CDR2: MNHNS and SASEGT. The CDR3 region has the DNA TGTGCCAGCACCGGGGAGGGGCGATGGAACACTGAAGCTTTCTTT. Protein sequence: CASTGEGRWNTEAFF.

CDR3 in amino acids: CASSPNAGRETQYF. The CDR3 DNA sequence: TGTGCCAGCAGCCCTAACGCGGGGAGAGAGACCCAGTACTTC. The chain recombines TRBV7-3 with TRBJ2-5; D possibly corresponds to TRBD2 (6 bases). V lost 5 bases to trimming and J lost 4 bases, with 14 bases between them. There are 14 residues in the CDR3. The germline gives CDR1 SGHTA, CDR2 FQGTGA.

The V and J genes are TRBV27 and TRBJ1-2; no definite D call. V lost 2 bases, J lost 2 bases, and 6 bases lay in between. Germline CDR1 and CDR2: MNHEY and SMNVEV (reference sequence). The CDR3 runs to 13 residues. This CDR3 reads CASSLRRNYGYTF. Here the CDR3 DNA reads TGTGCCAGCAGTTTACGTCGGAACTATGGCTACACCTTC.

V is TRBV7-9 and J is TRBJ2-4; 12 nucleotides line up with TRBD2. The CDR3 is 17 amino acids. After removal of 5 bases from V and 5 bases from J, the junction contained 10 bases not matched to a gene. The germline gives CDR1 SEHNR, CDR2 FQNEAQ (reference sequence). The CDR3 reads CASSQPSSGGAENIQYF. The CDR3 DNA sequence: TGTGCCAGCAGCCAACCCTCTAGCGGGGGGGCGGAAAACATTCAGTACTTC.

This rearrangement joins TRBV7-6 to TRBJ1-5; the D gene is possibly TRBD1 (5 bases). The CDR3 loop spans 14 amino acids. Deletions cut 5 bases from V and 3 bases from J, with 11 bases between. Germline V gene data show CDR1 as SGHVS and CDR2 as FNYEAQ. The CDR3 protein is CASSPQGANQPQHF. In DNA form, the CDR3 reads TGTGCCAGCAGCCCTCAGGGCGCCAATCAGCCCCAGCATTTT.

The rearrangement uses TRBV27 and TRBJ2-7; 7 bases map to TRBD1. The ends lost 4 bases at V and 1 base at J; junction bases unmatched: 4. CDR1 and CDR2 from the germline V gene are MNHEY and SMNVEV (reference sequence). CDR3 length equals 14 residues. The CDR3 DNA is TGTGCCAGCAGTTCGACAGGGATTTCCTACGAGCAGTACTTC. It translates to CASSSTGISYEQYF.

V gene TRBV28 combines with J gene TRBJ1-5; D gene ambiguous. Trimming pared 3 bases from V and 6 bases from J, leaving 15 bases between. Germline-derived CDR1 and CDR2 are MDHEN and SYDVKM. The CDR3 contains 15 residues. The CDR3 spells CASSFGRQGSQPQHF. The CDR3 DNA reads as TGTGCCAGCAGTTTTGGCAGGCAAGGCAGTCAGCCCCAGCATTTT.

This chain uses TRBV10-3 with TRBJ2-1; 12 positions agree with TRBD1. Germline CDR1 is ENHRY and CDR2 is SYGVKD. The CDR3 spans 16 residues. V lost 2 bases, J lost 8 bases, and 7 bases stayed unmatched. The CDR3 is CAISEPGQGASDEQFF. CDR3 coding DNA: TGTGCCATCAGTGAGCCGGGACAGGGGGCGAGCGATGAGCAGTTCTTC.

The V and J genes are TRBV19 and TRBJ2-7; weak D call: TRBD1 (7 bases). The CDR3 runs 12 residues. Trimming took off 5 bases at V and 4 bases at J, with 9 bases between the two ends. The germline CDR1 and CDR2 sequences are LNHDA and SQIVND (reference sequence). CDR3 loop: CASSQGGYEQYF. The CDR3 DNA sequence: TGTGCCAGTAGTCAGGGGGGATACGAGCAGTACTTC.

This chain connects TRBV7-9 to TRBJ2-7; TRBD2 might be the D (5 bases). CDR1 is SEHNR, CDR2 FQNEAQ, per germline (reference sequence). CDR3 length: 8 amino acids. The CDR3 DNA sequence: TGTTCCGGGGACGAGCAGTACTTC. As protein: CSGDEQYF.